This T cell receptor beta chain is drawn from a study of blood T cell repertoires in COVID-19. Only in-frame clones appear in the TCRdb table, and some are missing; sequencing was by immunoSEQ multiplex PCR. This sample has approximately 150,000 clones; around 80% occur once, and the top ten carry almost 8.5%. This CDR3 is built from 14 residues. Trimming took 7 bases from V and 8 from J; bases not matched to a gene: 7. Germline V gene data show CDR1 as MNHEY and CDR2 as SVGAGI. The chain employs TRBV6-5 and TRBJ2-1, with 11 bases matching TRBD2. The source material was peripheral blood. This clonotype originated in a woman in her sixties or seventies with acute or convalescent COVID-19. The CDR3 DNA reads TGTGCCAGCACCCAACTAGCGGGGGCGGATGAGCAGTTCTTC. It codes for CASTQLAGADEQFF.